This TCR beta chain was documented in a study of CD8 T cells in ankylosing spondylitis (dated 2017 in TCRdb). Looking at the study overall: To find TCR variants linked to disease, the study profiled T cell receptor beta repertoires in ankylosing spondylitis patients and healthy donors. The whole study cohort included 85 to 120 healthy donors and 25 ankylosing spondylitis patients. Peripheral blood was sampled, and synovial fluid was also collected from ankylosing spondylitis patients. What the study reported, not specific to this receptor: In peripheral blood, the disease-linked clones were found at relatively low frequencies and had a CD8+ phenotype. Blood from ankylosing spondylitis patients appeared to be characterized by a TCR beta motif made up of seven or eight highly homologous amino acid variants. According to the report, matched synovial fluid samples from ankylosing spondylitis patients were significantly enriched for the disease-linked clones. Some of the motif variants had been reported before in the synovial fluid and blood of reactive arthritis patients, a finding that suggests common disease-initiation mechanisms.

V and J lose 4 bases and 2 bases, and a span of 15 bases separates them. CDR3 length: 16 amino acids, cysteine to phenylalanine. The retained sequence is limited to the CDR3, 48 bases, with the frame set at the first base. CDR1 and CDR2, per the germline V gene (reference sequence), are LGHDT and YNNKEL. This clonotype was counted only a few times. Which antigen it targets is not known. Base qualities are missing; no much larger clone stands one base away. Sequencing instrument: Illumina HiSeq 2500. Quantitative 5'-RACE with molecular barcodes was used to prepare TCR beta libraries. Turning to the authors' computational methods: A new computational method based on a probabilistic model of VDJ rearrangement was used to identify disease-linked TCR variants. TCRdb itself trimmed the public reads at Q25 with fastp, ran MiXCR and retained productive beta chains. Entries are consolidated by CDR3 protein sequence, retaining the most common genes and DNA. These V and J calls originate from TCRdb's pipeline instead of the authors' own analysis. In this sample the table shows 220,000 or so distinct CDR3 sequences, approximately 10% of which occur a single time. The ten largest clones take up roughly a fifth of the sample.

The source material was blood, either unsorted or a sorted T cell fraction (not recorded which). This TCR derives from a male donor with ankylosing spondylitis or in good health (not recorded which). The V gene is TRBV3-1 and the J gene is TRBJ1-3; the D gene is possibly TRBD1, with 6 bases matching. The CDR3 in this case is CASSRLSDSPGNTIYF. The sequenced DNA is TGTGCCAGCAGCCGATTGTCGGACAGCCCTGGAAACACCATATATTTT.